These 5 T cell receptor beta chains were sequenced from one sample in a study of STAT5B mutations in CD4+ large granular lymphocyte leukemia. TCRdb's copy holds only in-frame clones and misses some; the assay was immunoSEQ multiplex PCR. The profile covers around 24,000 clones, with about 70% appearing a single time and roughly 9.8% taken by the ten largest. The sample was CD4+ T cells from blood buffy coats. The receptors originated from a human donor in good health.

This chain connects TRBV7-2 to TRBJ2-4; perhaps TRBD2 as D (7 bases). V was pared by 5 bases and J by 4 bases, with 18 bases between. Germline lookup yields CDR1 SGHTA and CDR2 FQGNSA. CDR3 size: 16 residues. CDR3 nucleotides: TGTGCCAGCAGCCTTAATAGGGGGGGGTCAAAAAACATTCAGTACTTC. Its translation: CASSLNRGGSKNIQYF. Full variable domain (missing parts from reference TRBV7-2 and TRBJ2-4): GAGVSQSPSNKVTEKGKDVELRCDPISGHTALYWYRQSLGQGLEFLIYFQGNSAPDKSGLPSDRFSAERTGGSVSTLTIQRTQQEDSAVYLCASSLNRGGSKNIQYFGAGTRLSVL.

This clone was found a few times. The rearrangement uses TRBV28 and TRBJ1-2; TRBD1 matches 7 bases. The CDR3 consists of 16 residues. Germline loops: CDR1 MDHEN, CDR2 SYDVKM. V shed 4 bases, J shed 4 bases, and the junction held 12 bases outside the gene matches. In DNA form, the CDR3 reads TGTGCCAGCAGTTCCTCCCTTCGGACAGGCTTCTATGGCTACACCTTC. It specifies CASSSSLRTGFYGYTF.

The CDR3 DNA reads TGTGCCAGCAGCGCCGGAGGTGAGGGCTACACCTTC. Encoded protein: CASSAGGEGYTF. The chain links TRBV7-6 to TRBJ1-2; no reliable D call. The germline V gene encodes CDR1 SGHVS and CDR2 FNYEAQ. V lost 5 bases, J lost 8 bases, and 12 bases lay in between. CDR3 size: 12 residues.

CDR3 residues: CASSSTQNQPQHF. CDR3 in DNA: TGTGCCAGTAGTAGCACACAGAATCAGCCCCAGCATTTT. This chain uses TRBV19 with TRBJ1-5, with D unresolved. The CDR3 sequence is 13 residues long. From germline, CDR1 is LNHDA and CDR2 SQIVND (reference sequence). V dropped 4 bases and J dropped 4 bases, with 8 bases sitting between them.

This chain uses TRBV5-6 with TRBJ2-2; D might be TRBD2 (6 bases). The CDR3 is 11 residues long. Deletions cut 3 bases from V and 10 bases from J, with 7 bases between. Germline CDR1 SGHDT, CDR2 YYEEEE. This CDR3 is CASSWGEELFF. CDR3 nucleotides: TGTGCCAGCAGCTGGGGGGAGGAGCTGTTTTTT.